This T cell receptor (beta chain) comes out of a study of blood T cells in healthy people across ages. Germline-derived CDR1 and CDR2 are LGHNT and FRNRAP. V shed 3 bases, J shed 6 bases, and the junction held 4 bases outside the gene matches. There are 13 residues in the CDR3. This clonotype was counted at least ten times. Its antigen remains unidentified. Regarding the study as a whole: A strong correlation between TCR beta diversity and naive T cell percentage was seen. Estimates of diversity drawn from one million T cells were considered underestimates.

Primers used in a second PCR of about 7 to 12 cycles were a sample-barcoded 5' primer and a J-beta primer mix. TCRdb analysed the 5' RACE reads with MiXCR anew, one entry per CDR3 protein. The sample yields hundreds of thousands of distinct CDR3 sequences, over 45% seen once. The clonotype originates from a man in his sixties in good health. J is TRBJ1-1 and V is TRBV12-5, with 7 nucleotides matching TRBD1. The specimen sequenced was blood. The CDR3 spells CASGFSGGSEAFF. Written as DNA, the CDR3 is TGTGCTAGTGGTTTTTCAGGGGGTTCTGAAGCTTTCTTT.